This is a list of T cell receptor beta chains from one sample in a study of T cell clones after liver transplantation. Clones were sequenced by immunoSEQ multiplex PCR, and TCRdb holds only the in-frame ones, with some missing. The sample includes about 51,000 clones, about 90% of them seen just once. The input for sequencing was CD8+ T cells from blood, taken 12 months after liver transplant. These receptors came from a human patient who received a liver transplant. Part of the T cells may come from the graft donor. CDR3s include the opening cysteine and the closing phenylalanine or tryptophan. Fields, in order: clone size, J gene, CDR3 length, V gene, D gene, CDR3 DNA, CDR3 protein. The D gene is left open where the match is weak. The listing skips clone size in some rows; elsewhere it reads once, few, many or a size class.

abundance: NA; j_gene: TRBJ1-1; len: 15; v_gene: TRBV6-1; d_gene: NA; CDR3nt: TGTGCCAGCAGTGACTTAGACATCATGAACACTGAAGCTTTCTTT; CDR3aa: CASSDLDIMNTEAFF
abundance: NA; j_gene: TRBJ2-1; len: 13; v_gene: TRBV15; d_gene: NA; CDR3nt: TGTGCCACCAACAGCGGTGGGAGCAATGAGCAGTTCTTC; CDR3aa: CATNSGGSNEQFF
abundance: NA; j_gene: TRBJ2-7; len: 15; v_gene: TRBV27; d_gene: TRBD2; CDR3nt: TGTGCCAGCAGTTTCGGGACTAGCGGCTCCTACGAGCAGTACTTC; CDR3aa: CASSFGTSGSYEQYF
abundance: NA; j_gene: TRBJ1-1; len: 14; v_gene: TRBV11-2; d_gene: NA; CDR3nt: TGTGCCAGCAGCTTTAGGCATCTGAACACTGAAGCTTTCTTT; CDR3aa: CASSFRHLNTEAFF
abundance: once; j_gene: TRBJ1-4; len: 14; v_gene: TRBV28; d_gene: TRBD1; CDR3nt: TGTGCCAGCAGTCCTCGACAGGGTAATGAAAAACTGTTTTTT; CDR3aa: CASSPRQGNEKLFF
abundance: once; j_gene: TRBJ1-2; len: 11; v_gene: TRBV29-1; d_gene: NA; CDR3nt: TGCAGCGTCGGGGAAATCGCTGGCTACACCTTC; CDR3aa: CSVGEIAGYTF
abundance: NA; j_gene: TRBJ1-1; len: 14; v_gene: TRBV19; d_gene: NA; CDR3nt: TGTGCCAGTAGTCACGAGGGCCGGGGGTCTGAAGCTTTCTTT; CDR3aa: CASSHEGRGSEAFF
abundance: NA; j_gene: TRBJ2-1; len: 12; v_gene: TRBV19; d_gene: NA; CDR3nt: TGTGCCAGTAGTATGTGGGAAAATGAGCAGTTCTTC; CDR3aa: CASSMWENEQFF
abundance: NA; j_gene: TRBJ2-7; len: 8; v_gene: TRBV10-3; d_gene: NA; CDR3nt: TGTGCCATCAGTGGGCCTTACTTC; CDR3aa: CAISGPYF
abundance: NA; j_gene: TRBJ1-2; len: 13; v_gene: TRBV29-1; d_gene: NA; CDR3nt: TGCAGCGTTGAAGGGGAGAACAACTATGGCTACACCTTC; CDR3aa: CSVEGENNYGYTF
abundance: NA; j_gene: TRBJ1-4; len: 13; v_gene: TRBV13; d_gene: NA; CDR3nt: TGTGCCAGCAGCCTCCGGACGGGTGAAAAACTGTTTTTT; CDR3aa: CASSLRTGEKLFF
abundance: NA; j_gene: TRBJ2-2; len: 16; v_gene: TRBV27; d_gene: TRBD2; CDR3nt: TGTGCCAGCAGTTCGGTAGCGGGATTGAACACCGGGGAGCTGTTTTTT; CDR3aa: CASSSVAGLNTGELFF
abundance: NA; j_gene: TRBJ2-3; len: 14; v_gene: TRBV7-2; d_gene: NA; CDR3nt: TGTGCCAGCAGCTTCGGGGTTGGCCCAGATACGCAGTATTTT; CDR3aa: CASSFGVGPDTQYF
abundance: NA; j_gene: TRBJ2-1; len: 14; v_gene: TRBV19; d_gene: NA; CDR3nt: TGTGCCAGTAGTAAGATGAGCTCCTACAATGAGCAGTTCTTC; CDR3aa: CASSKMSSYNEQFF
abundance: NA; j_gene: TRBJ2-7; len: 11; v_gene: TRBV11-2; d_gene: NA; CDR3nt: TGTGCCAGCAGCTCCTCCTACGAGCAGTACTTC; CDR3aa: CASSSSYEQYF
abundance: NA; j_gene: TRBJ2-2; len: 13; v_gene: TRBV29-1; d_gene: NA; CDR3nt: TGCAGCGTTGAAGATGGGAGGACCGGGGAGCTGTTTTTT; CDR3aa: CSVEDGRTGELFF
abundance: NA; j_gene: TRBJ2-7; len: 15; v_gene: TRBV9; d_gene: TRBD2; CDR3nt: TGTGCCAGCAGCTTCGGGACTACTAGCTCCTACGAGCAGTACTTC; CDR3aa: CASSFGTTSSYEQYF
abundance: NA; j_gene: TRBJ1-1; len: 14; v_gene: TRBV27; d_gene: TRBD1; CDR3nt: TGTGCCAGCAGGGGGGGACAGGGGGGCCCTGAAGCTTTCTTT; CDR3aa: CASRGGQGGPEAFF
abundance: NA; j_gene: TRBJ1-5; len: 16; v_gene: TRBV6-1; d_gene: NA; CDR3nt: TGTGCCAGCAGTGAATGGGGGGGGCTTGGCAATCAGCCCCAGCATTTT; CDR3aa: CASSEWGGLGNQPQHF
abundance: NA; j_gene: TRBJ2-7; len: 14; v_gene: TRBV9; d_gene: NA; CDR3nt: TGTGCCAGCAGCGTAGCAGGGTTCCCCTACGAGCAGTACTTC; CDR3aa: CASSVAGFPYEQYF
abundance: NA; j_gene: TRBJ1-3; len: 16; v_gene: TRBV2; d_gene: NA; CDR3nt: TGTGCCAGCACCCCGAGACGGCGGAGCTCTGGAAACACCATATATTTT; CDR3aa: CASTPRRRSSGNTIYF
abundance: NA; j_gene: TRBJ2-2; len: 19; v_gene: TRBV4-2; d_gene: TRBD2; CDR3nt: TGTGCCAGCAGCCAAGAAGGATTGGGGACTACGTCCCAAGGCGGGGAGCTGTTTTTT; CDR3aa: CASSQEGLGTTSQGGELFF
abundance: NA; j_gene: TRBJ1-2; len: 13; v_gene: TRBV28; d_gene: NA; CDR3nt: TGTGCCAGCAGTTTATCGGAACGTCGTGGCTACACCTTC; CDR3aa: CASSLSERRGYTF
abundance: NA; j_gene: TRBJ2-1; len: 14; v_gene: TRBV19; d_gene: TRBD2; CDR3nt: TGTGCCAGTAGTATTAGCGGGACCTACAATGAGCAGTTCTTC; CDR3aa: CASSISGTYNEQFF
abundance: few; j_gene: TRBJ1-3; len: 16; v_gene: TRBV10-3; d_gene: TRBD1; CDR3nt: TGTGCCATCAGTGAGTCCAGGGGGGACTCTGGAAACACCATATATTTT; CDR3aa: CAISESRGDSGNTIYF
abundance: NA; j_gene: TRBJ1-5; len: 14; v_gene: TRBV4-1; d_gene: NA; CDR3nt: TGCGCCAGCAGCCAAGTCTCGGTAGATCAGCCCCAGCATTTT; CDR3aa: CASSQVSVDQPQHF